The rows below give T cell receptor beta chains drawn from one sample of a study of cytomegalovirus exposure and HLA in healthy donors. Here immunoSEQ multiplex PCR was the method, and the copy in TCRdb shows in-frame clones only, minus some. The data show roughly 160,000 clones, roughly 83% seen once. Sequencing was performed on PBMCs. These receptors were collected from a boy aged 2-15 years in good health and CMV-seronegative. CDR3s include the opening cysteine and the closing phenylalanine or tryptophan. A D gene is named only where the DNA matches it firmly.

d_gene: NA; j_gene: TRBJ2-5; v_gene: TRBV30; CDR3aa: CAWSSTRQETQYF
d_gene: TRBD2; j_gene: TRBJ2-5; v_gene: TRBV29-1; CDR3aa: CSATGLEVSWETQYF
d_gene: TRBD1; j_gene: TRBJ1-2; v_gene: TRBV19; CDR3aa: CASGDRGYGYTF
d_gene: TRBD1; j_gene: TRBJ2-3; v_gene: TRBV6-6; CDR3aa: CASSRDRVRADTQYF
d_gene: TRBD1; j_gene: TRBJ2-7; v_gene: TRBV11-2; CDR3aa: CASSSTPMGTGTYEQYF
d_gene: TRBD1; j_gene: TRBJ1-2; v_gene: TRBV28; CDR3aa: CASSLPTGSANYGYTF
d_gene: NA; j_gene: TRBJ1-1; v_gene: TRBV27; CDR3aa: CARHRAPHGAFF
d_gene: TRBD1; j_gene: TRBJ2-1; v_gene: TRBV5-1; CDR3aa: CASSLRQGLSEQFF
d_gene: NA; j_gene: TRBJ2-1; v_gene: TRBV30; CDR3aa: CAWRSVRGASEQFF
d_gene: NA; j_gene: TRBJ1-2; v_gene: TRBV30; CDR3aa: CAWTLRGAGGGFVDGYTF
d_gene: TRBD1; j_gene: TRBJ2-2; v_gene: TRBV11-2; CDR3aa: CASSPRLTGTTGELFF
d_gene: NA; j_gene: TRBJ2-3; v_gene: TRBV5-8; CDR3aa: CASSFLALTDTQYF
d_gene: NA; j_gene: TRBJ1-3; v_gene: TRBV29-1; CDR3aa: CSVVGGRGDTIYF
d_gene: TRBD2; j_gene: TRBJ2-2; v_gene: TRBV28; CDR3aa: CASSLAGATAGELFF
d_gene: NA; j_gene: TRBJ2-6; v_gene: TRBV27; CDR3aa: CASRSEGLTLSGANVLTF
d_gene: TRBD1; j_gene: TRBJ2-7; v_gene: TRBV19; CDR3aa: CASSPEGQGRSYEQYF
d_gene: NA; j_gene: TRBJ1-2; v_gene: TRBV5-1; CDR3aa: CASSARANYGYTF
d_gene: TRBD2; j_gene: TRBJ2-1; v_gene: TRBV5-6; CDR3aa: CASSLRTSGSRWNEQFF
d_gene: NA; j_gene: TRBJ1-5; v_gene: TRBV6-5; CDR3aa: CASSRDNTHNQPQHF
d_gene: NA; j_gene: TRBJ1-2; v_gene: TRBV5-1; CDR3aa: CASSVGANYGYTF
d_gene: NA; j_gene: TRBJ2-2; v_gene: TRBV6-1; CDR3aa: CASKPGDTNTGELFF
d_gene: TRBD2; j_gene: TRBJ2-7; v_gene: TRBV11-2; CDR3aa: CASGPFSGRTQYEQYF
d_gene: TRBD2; j_gene: TRBJ2-1; v_gene: TRBV5-6; CDR3aa: CASSLGGLAGSDEQFF
d_gene: TRBD2; j_gene: TRBJ2-1; v_gene: TRBV5-6; CDR3aa: CASSLVTSGGDEQFF
d_gene: TRBD2; j_gene: TRBJ2-1; v_gene: TRBV19; CDR3aa: CASSISGKGYNEQFF
d_gene: TRBD2; j_gene: TRBJ2-3; v_gene: TRBV27; CDR3aa: CASSTPGGRHTDTQYF
d_gene: TRBD1; j_gene: TRBJ1-2; v_gene: TRBV6-1; CDR3aa: CASSESGGGGYTF
d_gene: NA; j_gene: TRBJ2-1; v_gene: TRBV27; CDR3aa: CASSGSGLYNEQFF
d_gene: TRBD2; j_gene: TRBJ2-5; v_gene: TRBV6-6; CDR3aa: CASRKRGQETQYF
d_gene: TRBD2; j_gene: TRBJ2-3; v_gene: TRBV28; CDR3aa: CASTPGGPHTDTQYF
d_gene: NA; j_gene: TRBJ2-7; v_gene: TRBV10-3; CDR3aa: CAIRGLGLSEQYF
d_gene: NA; j_gene: TRBJ1-5; v_gene: TRBV23-1; CDR3aa: CASSQGEGNQPQHF
d_gene: TRBD1; j_gene: TRBJ1-2; v_gene: TRBV4-2; CDR3aa: CASSHPNQGAGYGYTF
d_gene: TRBD1; j_gene: TRBJ2-7; v_gene: TRBV9; CDR3aa: CASSPGTGYEQYF
d_gene: NA; j_gene: TRBJ2-5; v_gene: TRBV5-1; CDR3aa: CASSLSAAQETQYF
d_gene: NA; j_gene: TRBJ1-1; v_gene: TRBV19; CDR3aa: CASSWWTATNTEAFF
d_gene: NA; j_gene: TRBJ2-3; v_gene: TRBV7-2; CDR3aa: CASSPDFTDTQYF
d_gene: TRBD1; j_gene: TRBJ1-2; v_gene: TRBV27; CDR3aa: CASSLNRGSGYTF
d_gene: NA; j_gene: TRBJ2-1; v_gene: TRBV11-2; CDR3aa: CASSLRANEQFF
d_gene: TRBD2; j_gene: TRBJ2-1; v_gene: TRBV11-3; CDR3aa: CASSLSSGRAVEQFF
d_gene: TRBD1; j_gene: TRBJ2-5; v_gene: TRBV7-9; CDR3aa: CASSSTPGQGKRETQYF
d_gene: TRBD2; j_gene: TRBJ2-1; v_gene: TRBV7-7; CDR3aa: CASSPSTSGGANEQFF
d_gene: NA; j_gene: TRBJ2-1; v_gene: TRBV6-1; CDR3aa: CASSEPGDNEQFF
d_gene: NA; j_gene: TRBJ1-1; v_gene: TRBV5-6; CDR3aa: CASSTAGANTEAFF
d_gene: NA; j_gene: TRBJ1-4; v_gene: TRBV5-1; CDR3aa: CASSSGRGNEKLFF
d_gene: TRBD2; j_gene: TRBJ2-3; v_gene: TRBV4-3; CDR3aa: CASSQEGLAGTDTQYF
d_gene: NA; j_gene: TRBJ1-1; v_gene: TRBV6-6; CDR3aa: CASSLVGAGGEAFF
d_gene: TRBD2; j_gene: TRBJ2-5; v_gene: TRBV7-6; CDR3aa: CASSLRAGGPLGETQYF
d_gene: TRBD1; j_gene: TRBJ1-2; v_gene: TRBV7-9; CDR3aa: CASSPGQGGNYGYTF
d_gene: NA; j_gene: TRBJ2-7; v_gene: TRBV28; CDR3aa: CASTTRIGTYEQYF
d_gene: NA; j_gene: TRBJ1-1; v_gene: TRBV6-6; CDR3aa: CASSYQTPPMNTEAFF
d_gene: NA; j_gene: TRBJ2-5; v_gene: TRBV7-2; CDR3aa: CASSLGLMGTQYF
d_gene: TRBD2; j_gene: TRBJ2-1; v_gene: TRBV5-1; CDR3aa: CASSLALGLAGANEQFF
d_gene: NA; j_gene: TRBJ2-1; v_gene: TRBV4-2; CDR3aa: CASSQDPLEQFF
d_gene: NA; j_gene: TRBJ2-1; v_gene: TRBV15; CDR3aa: CATSRGLGEQFF
d_gene: NA; j_gene: TRBJ2-3; v_gene: TRBV9; CDR3aa: CASSVLGGSTDTQYF
d_gene: TRBD1; j_gene: TRBJ2-2; v_gene: TRBV6-5; CDR3aa: CASSRDRGPGELFF
d_gene: NA; j_gene: TRBJ2-2; v_gene: TRBV2; CDR3aa: CASSEEPQTNTGELFF
d_gene: NA; j_gene: TRBJ2-7; v_gene: TRBV29-1; CDR3aa: CSVEGSGGGDYEQYF